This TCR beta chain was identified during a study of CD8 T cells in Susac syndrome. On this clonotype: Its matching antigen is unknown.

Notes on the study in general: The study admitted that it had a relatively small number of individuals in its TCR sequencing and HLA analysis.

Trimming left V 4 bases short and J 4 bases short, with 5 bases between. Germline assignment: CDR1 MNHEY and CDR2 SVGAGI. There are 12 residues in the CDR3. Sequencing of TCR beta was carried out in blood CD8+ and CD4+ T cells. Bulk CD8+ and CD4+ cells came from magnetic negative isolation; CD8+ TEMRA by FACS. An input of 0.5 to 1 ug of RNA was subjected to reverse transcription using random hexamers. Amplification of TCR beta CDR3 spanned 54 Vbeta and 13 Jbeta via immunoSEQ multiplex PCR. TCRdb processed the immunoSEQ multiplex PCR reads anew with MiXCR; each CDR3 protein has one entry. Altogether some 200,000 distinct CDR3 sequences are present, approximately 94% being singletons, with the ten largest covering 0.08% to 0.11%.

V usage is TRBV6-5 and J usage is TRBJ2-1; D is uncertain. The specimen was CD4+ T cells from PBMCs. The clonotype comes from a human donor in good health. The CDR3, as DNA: TGTGCCAGCAGTTTGAATTACAATGAGCAGTTCTTC. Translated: CASSLNYNEQFF.